The rows below give T cell receptor beta chains drawn from one sample of a study of blood T cell repertoires in COVID-19. Clones were read by immunoSEQ multiplex PCR, and TCRdb kept only the in-frame ones, dropping some. This table holds about 350,000 clones, approximately 84% found once. What was sequenced was PBMCs or T cells enriched from blood (not recorded which). The receptors shown here come from a woman in her 30s who had recovered from COVID-19. Both conserved end residues are part of each CDR3. Part of the rows lack a size; the others show once, few, many or a class for expanded clones.

v_gene: TRBV28
j_gene: TRBJ1-5
abundance: -
CDR3aa: CASRLGSGRLRPQHF

v_gene: TRBV7-3
j_gene: TRBJ2-1
abundance: -
CDR3aa: CASSLGEVGEQFF

v_gene: TRBV7-9
j_gene: TRBJ1-6
abundance: -
CDR3aa: CASSLLTGDSPLHF

v_gene: TRBV6-5
j_gene: TRBJ1-1
abundance: -
CDR3aa: CASSLQGLGTEAFF

v_gene: TRBV15
j_gene: TRBJ2-5
abundance: -
CDR3aa: CATSLPRLGSQETQYF

v_gene: TRBV2
j_gene: TRBJ2-5
abundance: few
CDR3aa: CASTNLRLAGEKETQYF

v_gene: TRBV4-1
j_gene: TRBJ1-1
abundance: few
CDR3aa: CASSQGVGRDTEAFF

v_gene: TRBV2
j_gene: TRBJ2-2
abundance: -
CDR3aa: CAKRQLDTGELFF

v_gene: TRBV5-4
j_gene: TRBJ2-5
abundance: once
CDR3aa: CASSFLGAQETQYF

v_gene: TRBV12-3/TRBV12-4
j_gene: TRBJ2-7
abundance: -
CDR3aa: CASRVGLDEQYF

v_gene: TRBV9
j_gene: TRBJ1-2
abundance: -
CDR3aa: CASSPIGGNYGYTF

v_gene: TRBV5-4
j_gene: TRBJ1-1
abundance: -
CDR3aa: CASRRDRENTEAFF

v_gene: TRBV2
j_gene: TRBJ1-5
abundance: -
CDR3aa: CASSSQQGNQPQHF

v_gene: TRBV12-1
j_gene: TRBJ2-7
abundance: -
CDR3aa: CASSFRDRVHEQYF

v_gene: TRBV11-1
j_gene: TRBJ2-1
abundance: -
CDR3aa: CASSFTSYEQFF

v_gene: TRBV5-1
j_gene: TRBJ2-7
abundance: -
CDR3aa: CASSGGEPGRLTHEQYF

v_gene: TRBV9
j_gene: TRBJ2-3
abundance: -
CDR3aa: CASSVGVATRADTQYF

v_gene: TRBV19
j_gene: TRBJ1-5
abundance: -
CDR3aa: CASRPWAAGGNQPQHF

v_gene: TRBV19
j_gene: TRBJ2-1
abundance: -
CDR3aa: CASSMGPRGNEQFF

v_gene: TRBV19
j_gene: TRBJ1-2
abundance: -
CDR3aa: CASSARTVNYGYTF

v_gene: TRBV27
j_gene: TRBJ1-2
abundance: -
CDR3aa: CASSSGMGQGSGYTF

v_gene: TRBV9
j_gene: TRBJ2-1
abundance: -
CDR3aa: CASSTGGSYNEQFF

v_gene: TRBV3-1/TRBV3-2
j_gene: TRBJ2-1
abundance: -
CDR3aa: CASSQDSSGRRGEQFF

v_gene: TRBV11-2
j_gene: TRBJ1-4
abundance: -
CDR3aa: CASSFSSWTGNEKLFF

v_gene: TRBV5-8
j_gene: TRBJ1-1
abundance: -
CDR3aa: CASSIRTGKNTEAFF

v_gene: TRBV2
j_gene: TRBJ2-5
abundance: -
CDR3aa: CASSEVGGETQYF

v_gene: TRBV20-1
j_gene: TRBJ1-5
abundance: -
CDR3aa: CSASKWQDQPQHF

v_gene: TRBV28
j_gene: TRBJ2-7
abundance: -
CDR3aa: CASSFGSSGGGTYEQYF

v_gene: TRBV27
j_gene: TRBJ1-2
abundance: -
CDR3aa: CASSNGQGSGYTF

v_gene: TRBV10-3
j_gene: TRBJ2-1
abundance: -
CDR3aa: CAITGTSGLTTLNEQFF

v_gene: TRBV30
j_gene: TRBJ1-1
abundance: -
CDR3aa: CASQGDSTEAFF

v_gene: TRBV25-1
j_gene: TRBJ1-2
abundance: -
CDR3aa: CASSGDRGDGYTF

v_gene: TRBV10-3
j_gene: TRBJ2-7
abundance: once
CDR3aa: CAVRQGGSYEQYF

v_gene: TRBV18
j_gene: TRBJ2-2
abundance: -
CDR3aa: CASSPVSGFTGELFF

v_gene: TRBV13
j_gene: TRBJ1-1
abundance: -
CDR3aa: CASSLDIYTEAFF

v_gene: TRBV20-1
j_gene: TRBJ1-1
abundance: -
CDR3aa: CSATFDSKAFF

v_gene: TRBV2
j_gene: TRBJ1-2
abundance: -
CDR3aa: CASSFSGSNYGYTF

v_gene: TRBV7-9
j_gene: TRBJ2-7
abundance: -
CDR3aa: CASDNAGSYEQYF

v_gene: TRBV2
j_gene: TRBJ2-2
abundance: -
CDR3aa: CAGRSTGELFF

v_gene: TRBV10-3
j_gene: TRBJ1-2
abundance: -
CDR3aa: CAISPDNYGYTF

v_gene: TRBV5-1
j_gene: TRBJ2-1
abundance: -
CDR3aa: CASSLAERPLGRQFF

v_gene: TRBV7-2
j_gene: TRBJ2-1
abundance: -
CDR3aa: CASSPTLGGTPFF

v_gene: TRBV5-8
j_gene: TRBJ1-1
abundance: -
CDR3aa: CASSSLTGGGTEAFF

v_gene: TRBV2
j_gene: TRBJ2-7
abundance: -
CDR3aa: CASSLLRTGQGYEQYF

v_gene: TRBV7-9
j_gene: TRBJ2-7
abundance: -
CDR3aa: CASSLNRGLGSGNHEQYF

v_gene: TRBV5-1
j_gene: TRBJ2-1
abundance: -
CDR3aa: CASSTLAGASSYNEQFF

v_gene: TRBV11-2
j_gene: TRBJ2-7
abundance: -
CDR3aa: CASSSATGFPIYEQYF

v_gene: TRBV18
j_gene: TRBJ1-2
abundance: few
CDR3aa: CASSPDSTNYGYTF

v_gene: TRBV21-1
j_gene: TRBJ2-7
abundance: -
CDR3aa: CASSNYRGSYEQYF

v_gene: TRBV6-2/TRBV6-3
j_gene: TRBJ1-5
abundance: -
CDR3aa: CASSYMQGRQPQHF

v_gene: TRBV27
j_gene: TRBJ1-1
abundance: -
CDR3aa: CASSGRQGLNTEAFF

v_gene: TRBV5-1
j_gene: TRBJ2-3
abundance: -
CDR3aa: CASSPSGDTQYF

v_gene: TRBV9
j_gene: TRBJ1-3
abundance: -
CDR3aa: CASSVDTGGNTIYF

v_gene: TRBV3-1/TRBV3-2
j_gene: TRBJ2-5
abundance: -
CDR3aa: CASSLYGGRSGQETQYF

v_gene: TRBV25-1
j_gene: TRBJ1-2
abundance: -
CDR3aa: CASSDLRTGGYYGYTF

v_gene: TRBV28
j_gene: TRBJ2-7
abundance: -
CDR3aa: CASSPRASGRLGSYEQYF

v_gene: TRBV4-1
j_gene: TRBJ2-7
abundance: -
CDR3aa: CASSQGRTGTGPYEQYF